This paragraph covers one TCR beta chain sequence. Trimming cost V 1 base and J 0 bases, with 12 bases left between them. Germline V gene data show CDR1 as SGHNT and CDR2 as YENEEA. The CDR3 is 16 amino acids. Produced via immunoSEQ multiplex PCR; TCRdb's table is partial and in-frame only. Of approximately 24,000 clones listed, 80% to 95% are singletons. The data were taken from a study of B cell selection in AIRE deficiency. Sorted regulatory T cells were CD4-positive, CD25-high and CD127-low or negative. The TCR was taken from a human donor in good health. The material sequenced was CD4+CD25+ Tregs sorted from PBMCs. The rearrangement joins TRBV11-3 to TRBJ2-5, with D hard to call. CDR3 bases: TGTGCCAGCAGCTTAGTGGTAGACGGAGACCAAGAGACCCAGTACTTC. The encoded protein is CASSLVVDGDQETQYF. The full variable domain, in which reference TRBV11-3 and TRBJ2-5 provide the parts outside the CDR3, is EAGVVQSPRYKIIEKKQPVAFWCNPISGHNTLYWYLQNLGQGPELLIRYENEEAVDDSQLPKDRFSAERLKGVDSTLKIQPAELGDSAVYLCASSLVVDGDQETQYFGPGTRLLVL.